Below are 10 T cell receptor beta chains sequenced from a single sample in a study of cytomegalovirus exposure and HLA in healthy donors. The primer mix had 60 Vbeta and 13 Jbeta primers. Generated by immunoSEQ multiplex PCR, the TCRdb table keeps only in-frame clones and is missing some. The sample holds 160,000 or so clones, approximately 80% seen once. The sequencing sample was made of PBMCs. These receptors were obtained from a woman younger than 30 in good health and CMV-seronegative.

The chain combines TRBV29-1 with TRBJ1-6, with a possible D match to TRBD1 (5 bases). The CDR3 extends over 13 amino acids. Germline CDR1 and CDR2: SQVTM and ANQGSEA. Trimming shortened V by 4 bases and J by 12 bases, and 16 bases separated the two germline ends. The CDR3 here is CSVGQRRGGPLHF. The CDR3, as DNA: TGCAGCGTTGGACAGCGCCGCGGGGGACCCCTCCACTTT.

The chain carries TRBV2 and TRBJ1-5; TRBD1 matches at 10 bases. V lost 6 bases to trimming and J lost 4 bases; unmatched junction nucleotides: 3. The CDR3 spans 14 residues. Germline V gene lookup returns CDR1 SNHLY and CDR2 FYNNEI. CDR3: CASREDRGNQPQHF. The CDR3 coding sequence is TGTGCCAGCAGGGAGGACAGGGGGAATCAGCCCCAGCATTTT.

This chain uses TRBV6-5 with TRBJ1-5; a possible D gene is TRBD1 (6 bases). The CDR3 runs 14 residues. Germline V lookup: CDR1 MNHEY, CDR2 SVGAGI. Trimming left V 5 bases short and J 7 bases short, with 15 bases between. In DNA, the CDR3 is TGTGCCAGCAGTCCCGCGGACAGTTACCAGCCCCAGCATTTT. Its translation: CASSPADSYQPQHF.

The rearrangement uses TRBV28 and TRBJ1-5; TRBD1 matches at 8 bases. V was pared by 6 bases and J by 6 bases, with 10 bases of the junction left unmatched. CDR1 is MDHEN, CDR2 SYDVKM, per germline. The CDR3 has 15 residues. The CDR3 spells CASRYPGQGFQPQHF. For the CDR3, the DNA is TGTGCCAGCAGATATCCCGGACAGGGCTTTCAGCCCCAGCATTTT.

The chain joins TRBV2 to TRBJ1-1; D perhaps matches TRBD1 (5 bases). Germline CDR1 reads SNHLY; CDR2 reads FYNNEI. Trimming removed 0 bases at V and 4 bases at J, with 12 bases between. CDR3 length equals 15 residues. This CDR3 is CASSEAGGRGTEAFF. As DNA, the CDR3 is TGTGCCAGCAGTGAAGCGGGAGGGAGGGGCACTGAAGCTTTCTTT.

CDR3 DNA sequence: TGCGCCAGCACCCAGACGGGCACTGAAGCTTTCTTT. Its translation: CASTQTGTEAFF. This rearrangement joins TRBV5-1 to TRBJ1-1; D gene unclear. CDR3 size: 12 residues. V was pared by 6 bases and J by 4 bases, with 10 bases between. Looked up from germline, CDR1 is SGHRS and CDR2 is YFSETQ.

This chain connects TRBV28 to TRBJ2-7; 7 bases map to TRBD2. The CDR3 is made up of 14 amino acids. V was clipped by 6 bases and J by 2 bases; unmatched bases: 7. The V gene's germline CDR1 is MDHEN and CDR2 SYDVKM. CDR3 DNA sequence: TGTGCCAGCAGGGCCGCGGGGGTCCCCTACGAGCAGTACTTC. It codes for CASRAAGVPYEQYF.

V gene TRBV6-5 combines with J gene TRBJ2-2, with D unresolved. CDR1 is MNHEY and CDR2 is SVGAGI in the germline V gene. There are 12 residues in the CDR3. The V end lost 2 bases, the J end lost 7 bases, and 5 bases lay between the germline ends. CDR3 protein: CASSYNYGELFF. DNA for the CDR3: TGTGCCAGCAGTTACAACTACGGGGAGCTGTTTTTT.

The J gene is TRBJ2-4, the V gene TRBV18; D may be TRBD1 (6 bases). The CDR3 has 15 residues. Germline V gene sequence: CDR1 KGHSH, CDR2 LQKENI. Trimming pared 0 bases from V and 8 bases from J, leaving 14 bases between. The CDR3: CASSPPRRGSDIQYF. The DNA for the CDR3 is TGTGCCAGCTCACCACCGAGAAGGGGGTCGGACATTCAGTACTTC.

J is TRBJ1-3 and V is TRBV28; D uncertain. The CDR3 length is 12 residues. Trimming took off 7 bases at V and 2 bases at J, with 6 bases between the two ends. Per germline, CDR1 MDHEN and CDR2 SYDVKM. CDR3 nucleotide sequence: TGTGCCAGCACGAGGGCTGGAAACACCATATATTTT. Its translation: CASTRAGNTIYF.